This T cell receptor beta chain was profiled in a study of blood T cell repertoires in COVID-19. Across the study: Sites across the United States, Italy and Spain contributed samples from acute and convalescent COVID-19. PBMCs, B-cell-depleted T cells, or T cells provided the cDNA or gDNA that made up the material.

While infection was still active, Seattle patients were enrolled and then followed longitudinally. This clone came up once. Trimming left V 0 bases short and J 0 bases short, with 5 bases between. This CDR3 has 14 residues. Germline CDR1 SEHNR, CDR2 FQNEAQ (reference sequence). Authors' data handling: Reference gene primer amplification gave nucleated cell count estimates. The table came from immunoSEQ multiplex PCR; TCRdb's copy has only in-frame clones and leaves some out. V, J and clone size reflect that table, while D and trimming were determined from the DNA. The sample comprises under 20,000 clones, 77% of which are singletons, and approximately 16% rests with the top ten.

Sequenced sample: peripheral blood. V usage is TRBV7-9 and J usage is TRBJ1-1; D unresolved. The receptor was derived from a man between 65 and 85 years old with COVID-19, enrolled during active disease. The DNA of the CDR3 is TGTGCCAGCAGCTTAGCGGGCCTGAACACTGAAGCTTTCTTT. It codes for CASSLAGLNTEAFF. Combining the CDR3 with reference TRBV7-9 and TRBJ1-1 gives the whole variable domain DTGVSQNPRHKITKRGQNVTFRCDPISEHNRLYWYRQTLGQGPEFLTYFQNEAQLEKSRLLSDRFSAERPKGSFSTLEIQRTEQGDSAMYLCASSLAGLNTEAFFGQGTRLTVV.